The 30 T cell receptor beta chains given below trace back to one sample, sequenced in a study of OX40 agonist ivuxolimab in advanced cancers. The protocol used for the library was the immunoSEQ multiplex PCR assay. The table was pulled from immuneACCESS by TCRdb, which kept in-frame rearrangements only. Such tables lose some clones; where checked, under half of the loss comes from unresolved V genes, and the rest has no known cause. The sample includes roughly 33,000 clones, with about 70% observed a single time. The ten largest clones represent nearly 20% of the sample. The starting material was CD4+ or CD8+ T cells sorted from blood, obtained in a trial of the OX40 agonist ivuxolimab. The receptors here all came from an adult with an advanced solid tumor such as melanoma, head and neck, liver or kidney cancer.

The CDR3 loop reads CASSTGTSGSDTQYF. The CDR3 nucleotides read TGCGCCAGCAGTACCGGGACTAGCGGGAGCGATACGCAGTATTTT. The chain links TRBV5-1 to TRBJ2-3; 14 bases are a match to TRBD2. The CDR3 is made up of 15 amino acids. The germline gives CDR1 SGHRS, CDR2 YFSETQ. V lost 5 bases, J lost 6 bases, and 5 bases stayed unmatched.

The V call is TRBV9, the J call TRBJ1-2; D call uncertain. Germline assignment: CDR1 SGDLS and CDR2 YYNGEE. V lost 0 bases to trimming and J lost 4 bases, with 4 bases between them. CDR3 length equals 12 residues. Written as DNA, the CDR3 is TGTGCCAGCAGCGTAGATCGCTATGGCTACACCTTC. Encoded protein: CASSVDRYGYTF.

This clone has a handful of counts. The chain recombines TRBV19 with TRBJ1-1; D gene unclear. The ends were cut back, 10 bases at V and 5 bases at J, with 17 bases in the middle. CDR3 length: 13 amino acids. Germline CDR1 is LNHDA and CDR2 is SQIVND (reference sequence). The CDR3 sequence: CAILADGSTEAFF. DNA of the CDR3: TGTGCCATCCTGGCGGATGGCTCTACTGAAGCTTTCTTT.

The genes are TRBV2 and TRBJ2-3, with D possibly matching TRBD1 (6 bases). Germline V gives CDR1 SNHLY, CDR2 FYNNEI. V lost 6 bases to trimming and J lost 3 bases, with 13 bases between them. The CDR3 extends over 14 amino acids. The CDR3 DNA follows: TGTGCCAGCAGGGTGGACAGTGCGACAGATACGCAGTATTTT. Residues: CASRVDSATDTQYF.

This clone appeared a single time. The V and J genes are TRBV29-1 and TRBJ2-5; D might be TRBD1 (5 bases). The CDR3 consists of 16 residues. Germline CDR1 is SQVTM and CDR2 is ANQGSEA. V lost 0 bases, J lost 5 bases, and 19 bases lay in between. CDR3 sequence: CSVEEWGLGVMETQYF. In DNA form, the CDR3 reads TGCAGCGTTGAAGAATGGGGTCTAGGGGTGATGGAGACCCAGTACTTC.

V gene TRBV5-6 combines with J gene TRBJ1-6; 9 positions match TRBD1. The V gene's germline CDR1 is SGHDT and CDR2 YYEEEE. The J segment lost 7 bases and the V segment lost 4 bases, leaving 3 bases of the junction unmatched. The length of the CDR3 is 14 residues. The CDR3 here is CASSTGQGNSPLHF. The CDR3 DNA reads as TGTGCCAGCAGCACGGGACAGGGAAATTCACCCCTCCACTTT.

This chain connects TRBV30 to TRBJ1-2, with 9 bases aligning to TRBD1. The J segment lost 6 bases and the V segment lost 0 bases, leaving 11 bases of the junction unmatched. Germline V gene data show CDR1 as GTSNPN and CDR2 as SVGIG (reference sequence). This CDR3 has 16 residues. The CDR3 loop reads CAWSVKKGQGRDGYTF. CDR3 in DNA: TGTGCCTGGAGTGTAAAAAAGGGACAGGGCAGAGATGGCTACACCTTC.

V gene TRBV29-1 combines with J gene TRBJ1-2; maybe TRBD1 (5 bases). CDR1 and CDR2 (germline): SQVTM, ANQGSEA. V was clipped by 6 bases and J by 0 bases, with 11 bases between them. This CDR3 is 13 amino acids long. The CDR3 region has the DNA TGCAGCGTAAAGGGGACGGCTAACTATGGCTACACCTTC. As protein: CSVKGTANYGYTF.

This sequence joins TRBV15 and TRBJ2-7, with 8 bases identical to TRBD1. The germline CDR1 and CDR2 sequences are LNHNV and YYDKDF (reference sequence). J was trimmed by 5 bases and V by 1 base; bases with no gene match: 1. The CDR3 consists of 13 residues. The CDR3 here is CATSRVTGDEQYF. As DNA, the CDR3 is TGTGCCACCAGCAGAGTGACAGGGGACGAGCAGTACTTC. Filled out from reference TRBV15 and TRBJ2-7, the complete variable domain reads DAMVIQNPRYQVTQFGKPVTLSCSQTLNHNVMYWYQQKSSQAPKLLFHYYDKDFNNEADTPDNFQSRRPNTSFCFLDIRSPGLGDTAMYLCATSRVTGDEQYFGPGTRLTVT.

The rearrangement uses TRBV5-4 and TRBJ1-1, with D perhaps matching TRBD1 (5 bases). Germline loops: CDR1 SGHNT, CDR2 YYREEE (reference sequence). This CDR3 contains 14 residues. The germline V and J ends were trimmed by 6 bases and 1 base, with 13 bases remaining between them. The CDR3 loop is CASTKGDWNTEAFF. CDR3 in DNA: TGTGCCAGCACCAAAGGGGATTGGAACACTGAAGCTTTCTTT.

By proportion, this clone is medium-sized. The rearrangement links TRBV10-2 to TRBJ1-6; tentatively, D is TRBD1 (5 bases). Trimming pared 4 bases from V and 6 bases from J, leaving 10 bases between. In germline, CDR1 is WSHSY, CDR2 SAAADI. CDR3 size: 14 residues. The CDR3 nucleotides read TGCGCCAGCAGTGTGGGGGGTCTTAATTCACCCCTCCACTTT. Translated, it gives CASSVGGLNSPLHF.

V gene TRBV6-5 combines with J gene TRBJ1-6; D remains unclear. The CDR3 contains 16 residues. V was clipped by 4 bases and J by 0 bases, with 10 bases between them. Germline-derived CDR1 and CDR2 are MNHEY and SVGAGI. CDR3 region: CASSFYPSSYNSPLHF. CDR3 nucleotide sequence: TGTGCCAGCAGTTTTTATCCGAGCTCCTATAATTCACCCCTCCACTTT.

The chain links TRBV18 to TRBJ2-5; D gene uncertain. Germline CDR1 KGHSH, CDR2 LQKENI. CDR3 length: 14 residues. Trimming left V 3 bases short and J 5 bases short, with 13 bases between. The CDR3 loop is CASSPQLDHETQYF. The CDR3 DNA follows: TGTGCCAGCTCACCTCAATTGGATCATGAGACCCAGTACTTC.

The chain recombines TRBV7-8 with TRBJ1-5, with a possible D match to TRBD1 (5 bases). Germline V lookup: CDR1 SGHVS, CDR2 FQNEAQ. V shed 9 bases and J shed 1 base, with 16 bases lying between them. This CDR3 region has 15 residues. CDR3 sequence: CASSPRWDSNQPQHF. DNA of the CDR3: TGTGCCAGTAGTCCCCGCTGGGACAGCAATCAGCCCCAGCATTTT.

As for this clone: At one of its ends the junction is not consistent with the germline gene, which may arise from a read error. The chain has TRBV2 and TRBJ2-2, with D perhaps TRBD1 (6 bases). CDR1 and CDR2 from the germline V gene are SNHLY and FYNNEI. CDR3 size: 12 residues. In nucleotides, the CDR3 is TGTGCCTGCAGGGGCGACACCGGGGAGCTGTTTTTT. Its protein is CACRGDTGELFF.

V gene TRBV5-5 combines with J gene TRBJ2-1, with a possible D match to TRBD1 (5 bases). The V end lost 4 bases, the J end lost 4 bases, and 9 bases lay between the germline ends. Germline V gene sequence: CDR1 SGHKS, CDR2 YYEKEE (reference sequence). The CDR3 contains 13 residues. The CDR3 region has the DNA TGTGCCAGCAGCCCGACAGAGTACAATGAGCAGTTCTTC. It specifies CASSPTEYNEQFF.

The rearrangement uses TRBV29-1 and TRBJ2-3; 15 bases agree with TRBD2. This CDR3 is 17 amino acids long. The germline V gene encodes CDR1 SQVTM and CDR2 ANQGSEA. V lost 3 bases and J lost 6; bases outside the gene matches: 10. This CDR3 is CSVDGTSGGPTWDTQYF. The DNA of the CDR3 is TGCAGCGTTGACGGGACTAGCGGGGGGCCAACCTGGGATACGCAGTATTTT.

This clone was counted a few times. V gene TRBV2 combines with J gene TRBJ1-4, with D unclear. Per the germline V gene, CDR1 is SNHLY and CDR2 is FYNNEI. This CDR3 region has 14 residues. Trimming removed 10 bases at V and 6 bases at J, with 18 bases between. The CDR3 DNA follows: TGTGCCACGCGGAGGAGTGTCCTGGATGAAAAACTGTTTTTT. Protein sequence: CATRRSVLDEKLFF.

The chain recombines TRBV27 with TRBJ2-1; 7 positions agree with TRBD2. The CDR3 spans 15 residues. The J segment lost 7 bases and the V segment lost 0 bases, leaving 6 bases of the junction unmatched. CDR1 is MNHEY and CDR2 is SMNVEV in the germline V gene (reference sequence). Written as DNA, the CDR3 is TGTGCCAGCAGTTTATCGAGGCGGGGGTGGAATGAGCAGTTCTTC. Amino acids: CASSLSRRGWNEQFF.

The V call is TRBV5-5, the J call TRBJ1-1; the match to TRBD1 covers 9 bases. V lost 0 bases, J lost 4 bases, and 10 bases stayed unmatched. Per the germline V gene, CDR1 is SGHKS and CDR2 is YYEKEE (reference sequence). The length of the CDR3 is 17 residues. CDR3 loop: CASSLGRAGTGITEAFF. The CDR3 nucleotides are TGTGCCAGCAGCTTGGGGAGGGCCGGGACAGGGATCACTGAAGCTTTCTTT. Complete variable domain (other parts from reference TRBV5-5 and TRBJ1-1): DAGVTQSPTHLIKTRGQQVTLRCSPISGHKSVSWYQQVLGQGPQFIFQYYEKEERGRGNFPDRFSARQFPNYSSELNVNALLLGDSALYLCASSLGRAGTGITEAFFGQGTRLTVV.

Of note for this clone: The germline gene is not matched at one end of the junction; a read error may be the cause. V is TRBV5-1 and J is TRBJ2-2; D unresolved. The germline gives CDR1 SGHRS, CDR2 YFSETQ. There are 14 residues in the CDR3. CDR3 amino acids: CASSFVGNNGELFF. The CDR3 DNA is TGCGCCAGCAGCTTTGTAGGAAACAACGGGGAGCTGTTTTTT.

J is TRBJ1-2 and V is TRBV28; 7 nucleotides match TRBD1. There are 13 residues in the CDR3. Germline-derived CDR1 and CDR2 are MDHEN and SYDVKM. The V and J ends lost 6 bases and 8 bases, in that order; junction bases with no gene match: 9. The DNA for the CDR3 is TGTGCCAGCAGAATCCGACAGGGTAGCGGCTACACCTTC. Encoded protein: CASRIRQGSGYTF.

Only a few counts were recorded for this clone. This chain links TRBV6-6 with TRBJ1-2; the match to TRBD1 covers 7 bases. The CDR3 is 13 amino acids. Germline V gene sequence: CDR1 MNHNY, CDR2 SVGAGI (reference sequence). V gave up 4 bases and J gave up 7 bases; unmatched junction bases: 6. Written as DNA, the CDR3 is TGTGCCAGCAGTTTCACAGGGGAGGGTGGCTACACCTTC. It translates to CASSFTGEGGYTF.

V gene TRBV6-1 combines with J gene TRBJ2-2; D call uncertain. This CDR3 spans 13 amino acids. V was pared by 1 base and J by 5 bases, with 5 bases between. Germline CDR1 MNHNS, CDR2 SASEGT. This CDR3 reads CASSEVRTGELFF. CDR3 nucleotide sequence: TGTGCCAGCAGTGAAGTCCGTACCGGGGAGCTGTTTTTT.

This clone was observed once. This chain links TRBV19 with TRBJ1-2; the D gene is possibly TRBD1 (6 bases). V gave up 4 bases and J gave up 2 bases, with 14 bases separating them. The CDR3 consists of 15 residues. From germline, CDR1 is LNHDA and CDR2 SQIVND (reference sequence). CDR3 nucleotides: TGTGCCAGTAGTAGGACAGTCACGGGCAACTATGGCTACACCTTC. Its protein product is CASSRTVTGNYGYTF.

V usage is TRBV11-2 and J usage is TRBJ2-1, with TRBD1 as a possible D gene (6 bases). This CDR3 comprises 16 residues. The germline V and J ends were trimmed by 2 bases and 9 bases, with 20 bases remaining between them. Germline V gene sequence: CDR1 SGHAT, CDR2 FQNNGV. The CDR3 region has the DNA TGTGCCAGCAGCTTACAGGTTGGCAGGGGTGGCGGTGAGCAGTTCTTC. Translation gives CASSLQVGRGGGEQFF.

This clone has only a few counts. V gene TRBV30 combines with J gene TRBJ1-4; 7 bases are a match to TRBD1. Germline V gene sequence: CDR1 GTSNPN, CDR2 SVGIG (reference sequence). The CDR3 consists of 16 residues. J gave up 3 bases and V 2 bases, and 9 bases lay outside the gene matches. The CDR3 DNA follows: TGTGCCTGGAGTTACCCCTCCGGGACAGCTAATGAAAAACTGTTTTTT. It translates to CAWSYPSGTANEKLFF. Full variable domain (outside the CDR3, taken from reference TRBV30 and TRBJ1-4): SQTIHQWPATLVQPVGSPLSLECTVEGTSNPNLYWYRQAAGRGLQLLFYSVGIGQISSEVPQNLSASRPQDRQFILSSKKLLLSDSGFYLCAWSYPSGTANEKLFFGSGTQLSVL.

The genes are TRBV9 and TRBJ2-3, with 8 bases that match TRBD2. J lost 6 bases, V lost 0 bases, and 9 bases had no gene match. CDR1 is SGDLS, CDR2 YYNGEE, per germline. The length of the CDR3 is 16 residues. The CDR3 sequence is CASSVAGGLGGDTQYF. The DNA of the CDR3 is TGTGCCAGCAGCGTAGCTGGGGGACTAGGGGGGGATACGCAGTATTTT.

This sequence joins TRBV5-4 and TRBJ2-6, with D hard to call. Per germline, CDR1 SGHNT and CDR2 YYREEE (reference sequence). V was cut by 4 bases and J by 0 bases, with 11 bases left in between. This CDR3 is 16 amino acids long. CDR3 sequence: CASSLLLSSGANVLTF. As DNA, the CDR3 is TGTGCCAGCAGCCTACTACTGAGCTCTGGGGCCAACGTCCTGACTTTC.

V gene TRBV28 combines with J gene TRBJ1-2; D possibly corresponds to TRBD1 (5 bases). The germline CDR1 and CDR2 sequences are MDHEN and SYDVKM. V lost 2 bases to trimming and J lost 10 bases, with 14 bases between them. The CDR3 is made up of 13 amino acids. CDR3 loop: CASSLVAGLDYTF. The CDR3 region has the DNA TGTGCCAGCAGTTTAGTAGCAGGGTTAGACTACACCTTC.